This section outlines one T cell receptor (beta chain) sequence together with its context. What it binds is unknown. Measured with immunoSEQ multiplex PCR; TCRdb has only the in-frame clones, and not every one. The profile shows more than 15,000 clones, 73% of them singletons. V was pared by 5 bases and J by 0 bases, with 5 bases of the junction left unmatched. CDR3 length equals 15 residues. Germline V gives CDR1 SGHVS, CDR2 FNYEAQ. The sample belongs to a study of high-grade serous ovarian cancer treatment subgroups. Study in general: Each sample yielded on average around 7,000 unique TCR beta rearrangements from some 15,000 reads.

Tumor samples were obtained before definitive surgery or chemotherapy. General observations from the study: Tumors within one patient showed repertoire similarity of 0.11 to 0.79. TCR clonal relatedness correlated positively with neoantigen level. These tumor repertoires lack spatial information from bulk sequencing.

This clonotype was sampled from a human donor with high-grade serous ovarian cancer. J is TRBJ2-3 and V is TRBV7-6; 7 nucleotides line up with TRBD2. Sequencing was performed on tumor tissue. CDR3 region: CASSASGVSTDTQYF. The DNA for the CDR3 is TGTGCCAGCAGCGCCAGCGGGGTCAGCACAGATACGCAGTATTTT.